This entry is about one T cell receptor (beta chain). Its antigen is unknown. Base qualities were left out, and no much larger clone turns up one base away. The immunoSEQ Assay, a bias-controlled multiplex PCR, was used to amplify TCRbeta CDR3 regions from genomic DNA. As for how the authors treated the data: Within the assay, amplification of reference gene primers was used to estimate how many nucleated cells each sample contained. Sequence reads were collapsed and filtered to measure the absolute abundance of every unique TCRbeta CDR3 rearrangement. Productive Simpson clonality was computed per sample as the square root of Simpson's diversity index over productive rearrangements. Imported from immuneACCESS, the table was reduced by TCRdb to in-frame sequences with V and J called. These copies leave out some clones; in studies compared against another copy, an unresolved V gene accounts for under half, and the cause of the remainder is not known. The D gene and trimming were derived from the DNA, and the V and J assignments and clone size from that table. The sample table shows some 160,000 clones, and approximately 91% are seen once. The ten largest clones represent roughly 4.5% of the sample.

This sample is drawn from a study of blood T cell repertoires in COVID-19 (dated by TCRdb to about 2020). Background on the whole study: Samples covering the acute and convalescent phases of COVID-19 were provided by collaborators in the United States, Italy and Spain. The prospective study material was composed of cDNA or gDNA derived from T cells, B-cell-depleted T cells, or PBMCs. Deeply sampled blood TCRbeta repertoires from subjects exposed to, actively infected with, or recovered from COVID-19 were included in the dataset. The repertoires were released in a freely available public database intended as a resource for research on the immune response to SARS-CoV-2. The samples were drawn from the first 160 participants of the ongoing ImmuneRACE study and from some 1,300 subjects provided by 6 global collaborators. Nearly every sample came with metadata listing a de-identified subject ID, COVID-19 status, age in years and sex. Where available, HLA class I and class II types were obtained from metadata supplied by the sample provider rather than from assay-based typing.

Including the terminal cysteine and phenylalanine, the CDR3 comprises 16 residues. The only DNA kept is the CDR3, 48 bases in frame from the first base. V is cut by 5 bases and J by 0 bases, and the space between the germline ends is 14 bases. The germline V gene sets CDR1 to MNHEY and CDR2 to SVGEGT. In Seattle, one collaborating source enrolled patients while the infection was active and tracked those patients longitudinally over the course of disease. Whole blood was collected in K2EDTA tubes by collaborating institutions according to the institutions' own protocols. For TCRbeta analysis, collaborators shipped samples in one of three forms: frozen whole blood, isolated PBMCs, or DNA extracted from either of those sample types. Broader findings and caveats from the paper: The amount of clinical and demographic metadata varied by source and participant and was provided uncurated.

Sequencing was carried out using peripheral blood. This sequence originates from a man aged 18 to 29 with COVID-19, enrolled during active disease. Recombination linked TRBV6-2 or TRBV6-3 to TRBJ2-1; no D gene call is confident. The nucleotide sequence is given as TGTGCCAGCAGTGATGATCCTCCGAGCTCCTACAATGAGCAGTTCTTC. It specifies CASSDDPPSSYNEQFF.